This TCR beta chain stems from a study of blood T cell repertoires in COVID-19. The overall study: The United States, Italy and Spain provided the acute and convalescent COVID-19 samples. PBMCs, B-cell-depleted T cells, or T cells provided the cDNA or gDNA that made up the material.

Per the original data handling: For nucleated cells, counts were estimated from reference gene primer amplification. Produced via immunoSEQ multiplex PCR; TCRdb's table is partial and in-frame only. For V, J and clone size, that table is used; D and trimming come from the DNA. The sample gives approximately 380,000 clones, 85% of which show up once; 3% to 4.5% is in the top ten. The germline V gene has CDR1 SQVTM and CDR2 ANQGSEA. After removal of 4 bases from V and 3 bases from J, the junction contained 7 bases not matched to a gene. The CDR3 is made up of 15 amino acids. The specimen sequenced was peripheral blood. The sequence was collected from a woman in her late teens or twenties with acute or convalescent COVID-19. The gene calls are TRBV29-1 and TRBJ1-2, with TRBD1 matching 11 bases. The CDR3 sequence: CSVGDRGSGDYGYTF. DNA for the CDR3: TGCAGCGTTGGGGACAGGGGGTCGGGGGACTATGGCTACACCTTC.